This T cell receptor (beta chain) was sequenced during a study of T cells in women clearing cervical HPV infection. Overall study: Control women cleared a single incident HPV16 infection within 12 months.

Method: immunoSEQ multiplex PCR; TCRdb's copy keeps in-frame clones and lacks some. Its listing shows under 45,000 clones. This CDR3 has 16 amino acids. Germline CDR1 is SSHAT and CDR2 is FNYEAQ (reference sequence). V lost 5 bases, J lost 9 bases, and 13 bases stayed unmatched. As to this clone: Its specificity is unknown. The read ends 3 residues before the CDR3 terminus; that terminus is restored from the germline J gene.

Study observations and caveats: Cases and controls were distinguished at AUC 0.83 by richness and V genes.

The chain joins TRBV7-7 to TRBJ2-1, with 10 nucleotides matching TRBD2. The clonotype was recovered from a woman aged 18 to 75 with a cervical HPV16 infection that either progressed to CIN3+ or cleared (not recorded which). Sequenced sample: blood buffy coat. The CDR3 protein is CASSLSGGYTMGEQFF. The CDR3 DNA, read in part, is TGTGCCAGCAGCCTTAGCGGGGGGTATACAATGGGTGAG.